The 28 T cell receptor beta chains listed next were all sequenced from one sample in a study of OX40 agonist ivuxolimab in advanced cancers. Assay used: immunoSEQ multiplex PCR; TCRdb lists only in-frame clones, some missing. The sample lists 15,000 or so clones; approximately 80% were seen once. Source: CD4+ or CD8+ T cells sorted from blood, taken in a trial of the OX40 agonist ivuxolimab. The receptors were sampled from an adult with an advanced solid tumor such as melanoma, head and neck, liver or kidney cancer.

This chain uses TRBV4-3 with TRBJ2-3; 10 bases are shared with TRBD2. From germline, CDR1 is LGHNA and CDR2 YSLEER. The CDR3 runs 15 residues. With V trimmed by 1 base and J by 5 bases, 3 bases remained unmatched. The CDR3 loop is CASSQGPSGGDTQYF. The CDR3 region has the DNA TGCGCCAGCAGCCAAGGGCCTAGCGGGGGAGATACGCAGTATTTT.

The chain has TRBV6-5 and TRBJ2-7, with D perhaps being TRBD1 or TRBD2 (5 bases each). There are 15 residues in the CDR3. Germline CDR1 reads MNHEY; CDR2 reads SVGAGI. Between the trimmed V and J ends, which lost 2 bases and 1 base, there was a span of 12 bases. The CDR3 DNA sequence: TGTGCCAGCAGTTACGGGGCGGAGGTTTCCTACGAGCAGTACTTC. It is translated as CASSYGAEVSYEQYF.

The chain links TRBV27 to TRBJ2-1, with no clear D. The ends were cut back, 7 bases at V and 6 bases at J, with 7 bases in the middle. Per germline, CDR1 MNHEY and CDR2 SMNVEV (reference sequence). The CDR3 has 11 residues. CDR3 loop: CASMTTNEQFF. The CDR3 nucleotides read TGTGCCAGCATGACAACCAATGAGCAGTTCTTC.

CDR3 protein: CASMARPDTQYF. CDR3 bases: TGTGCCAGTATGGCCCGTCCGGATACGCAGTATTTT. The V call is TRBV19, the J call TRBJ2-3, with no clear D. The germline CDR1 and CDR2 sequences are LNHDA and SQIVND (reference sequence). Trimming stripped 7 bases from V and 6 bases from J, with 11 bases between. The CDR3 is made up of 12 amino acids.

V and J are TRBV4-1 and TRBJ2-7, with 7 bases identical to TRBD1. This CDR3 is 15 amino acids long. V shed 4 bases, J shed 2 bases, and the junction held 8 bases outside the gene matches. Germline V gene lookup returns CDR1 MGHRA and CDR2 YSYEKL. The CDR3: CASSRISGTAYEQYF. The CDR3 DNA reads as TGCGCCAGCAGCCGGATTTCCGGGACAGCCTACGAGCAGTACTTC.

CDR3 bases: TGTGCCAGTAGTATTGGGACAGGGTCCTATGGCTACACCTTC. It encodes CASSIGTGSYGYTF. The chain employs TRBV19 and TRBJ1-2; 9 positions match TRBD1. The V segment lost 3 bases and the J segment 4 bases; nucleotides outside the gene matches: 3. The germline V gene encodes CDR1 LNHDA and CDR2 SQIVND (reference sequence). The CDR3 extends over 14 amino acids. Together with reference TRBV19 and TRBJ1-2, the CDR3 gives the full variable domain: DGGITQSPKYLFRKEGQNVTLSCEQNLNHDAMYWYRQDPGQGLRLIYYSQIVNDFQKGDIAEGYSVSREKKESFPLTVTSAQKNPTAFYLCASSIGTGSYGYTFGSGTRLTVV.

The count of this clone is one. This chain connects TRBV29-1 to TRBJ2-2; 10 bases map to TRBD2. Per germline, CDR1 SQVTM and CDR2 ANQGSEA. The V segment lost 6 bases and the J segment 6 bases; nucleotides outside the gene matches: 10. This CDR3 has 15 residues. CDR3 sequence reads: CSVLGTSASPGELFF. The DNA of the CDR3 is TGCAGCGTCCTAGGGACTAGCGCGTCTCCCGGGGAGCTGTTTTTT.

The genes are TRBV5-6 and TRBJ2-7; D remains ambiguous. Germline CDR1 is SGHDT and CDR2 is YYEEEE. The V gene lost 2 bases and the J gene lost 0 bases, with 6 bases spanning the gap. The CDR3 contains 13 residues. The CDR3 protein is CASSFYSSYEQYF. The CDR3, as DNA: TGTGCCAGCAGCTTCTATAGCTCCTACGAGCAGTACTTC. Based on the CDR3 plus reference TRBV5-6 and TRBJ2-7, the full variable domain is DAGVTQSPTHLIKTRGQQVTLRCSPKSGHDTVSWYQQALGQGPQFIFQYYEEEERQRGNFPDRFSGHQFPNYSSELNVNALLLGDSALYLCASSFYSSYEQYFGPGTRLTVT.

This clone has only one observation. The chain joins TRBV7-9 to TRBJ2-7; 8 positions match TRBD2. J lost 5 bases, V lost 2 bases, and 8 bases had no gene match. Germline V gene sequence: CDR1 SEHNR, CDR2 FQNEAQ (reference sequence). This CDR3 has 15 amino acids. In DNA form, the CDR3 reads TGTGCCAGCAGCTTAACGGAAGCGGGGGCCCACGAGCAGTACTTC. Its translation: CASSLTEAGAHEQYF.

The rearrangement uses TRBV6-5 and TRBJ1-1; no definite D call. The germline gives CDR1 MNHEY, CDR2 SVGAGI. The CDR3 has 12 residues. Deletions cut 2 bases from V and 5 bases from J, with 6 bases between. The CDR3 loop reads CASSYTGTEAFF. The CDR3 nucleotides read TGTGCCAGCAGTTACACGGGGACTGAAGCTTTCTTT.

The V gene is TRBV4-2, the J gene TRBJ2-1; 7 nucleotides agree with TRBD2. V lost 1 base to trimming and J lost 6 bases; unmatched junction nucleotides: 3. Per germline, CDR1 LGHNA and CDR2 YNFKEQ. The CDR3 loop spans 14 amino acids. CDR3: CASSQALAINEQFF. The CDR3 DNA is TGTGCCAGCAGCCAAGCACTAGCGATCAATGAGCAGTTCTTC.

Judged by abundance, this clone is medium-sized. The chain combines TRBV19 with TRBJ2-1; maybe TRBD1 (6 bases). The CDR3 extends over 11 amino acids. From germline, CDR1 is LNHDA and CDR2 SQIVND (reference sequence). Trimming left V 9 bases short and J 13 bases short, with 16 bases between. CDR3 DNA sequence: TGTGCCAGCGGGCCGGGACAACCTCAGTTCTTC. Translating it yields CASGPGQPQFF.

Of note for this clone: Other DNA sequences in the sample encode the same CDR3. The V and J genes are TRBV9 and TRBJ2-3; D call uncertain. The CDR3 extends over 13 amino acids. Germline assignment: CDR1 SGDLS and CDR2 YYNGEE. V lost 2 bases to trimming and J lost 0 bases, with 4 bases between them. The CDR3, as DNA: TGTGCCAGCAGCGTCACTAGCACAGATACGCAGTATTTT. Its protein is CASSVTSTDTQYF. Full variable domain (outside the CDR3, taken from reference TRBV9 and TRBJ2-3): DSGVTQTPKHLITATGQRVTLRCSPRSGDLSVYWYQQSLDQGLQFLIQYYNGEERAKGNILERFSAQQFPDLHSELNLSSLELGDSALYFCASSVTSTDTQYFGPGTRLTVL.

The chain joins TRBV4-3 to TRBJ2-1; D not resolved. The CDR3 is made up of 12 amino acids. CDR1 is LGHNA and CDR2 is YSLEER in the germline V gene. Trimming removed 1 base at V and 12 bases at J, with 10 bases between. DNA for the CDR3: TGCGCCAGCAGCCAAGGGGGTGAGAGGCAGTTCTTC. This sequence encodes CASSQGGERQFF.

This chain's CDR3 is CASSQGAHSSYEQYF. The CDR3 DNA sequence: TGCGCCAGCAGCCAAGGCGCCCACAGCTCCTACGAGCAGTACTTC. The chain couples TRBV4-1 to TRBJ2-7; D not certain. This CDR3 has 15 amino acids. V was cut by 1 base and J by 0 bases, with 10 bases left in between. Germline CDR1 reads MGHRA; CDR2 reads YSYEKL.

V and J are TRBV2 and TRBJ2-1; D is unresolved. Germline V gene sequence: CDR1 SNHLY, CDR2 FYNNEI. The CDR3 spans 16 residues. Trimming left V 7 bases short and J 0 bases short, with 16 bases between. CDR3 nucleotide sequence: TGTGCCAGCACAACGACCCGAAGCAGCTCCTACAATGAGCAGTTCTTC. Its protein product is CASTTTRSSSYNEQFF. Full variable domain (outside the CDR3, taken from reference TRBV2 and TRBJ2-1): EPEVTQTPSHQVTQMGQEVILRCVPISNHLYFYWYRQILGQKVEFLVSFYNNEISEKSEIFDDQFSVERPDGSNFTLKIRSTKLEDSAMYFCASTTTRSSSYNEQFFGPGTRLTVL.

There are a few counts of this clone. The V call is TRBV9, the J call TRBJ1-2, with D hard to call. CDR3 length: 13 amino acids. Germline CDR1 SGDLS, CDR2 YYNGEE. The V gene lost 0 bases and the J gene lost 8 bases, with 11 bases spanning the gap. The CDR3 DNA follows: TGTGCCAGCAGCGTAGCAGCAGAACCCGGCTACACCTTC. It specifies CASSVAAEPGYTF. The complete variable domain, with remaining parts taken from reference TRBV9 and TRBJ1-2, reads DSGVTQTPKHLITATGQRVTLRCSPRSGDLSVYWYQQSLDQGLQFLIQYYNGEERAKGNILERFSAQQFPDLHSELNLSSLELGDSALYFCASSVAAEPGYTFGSGTRLTVV.

The gene calls are TRBV7-9 and TRBJ2-4; D may match TRBD1 or TRBD2 (6 bases each). V lost 1 base, J lost 6 bases, and 19 bases lay in between. CDR1 and CDR2 from the germline V gene are SEHNR and FQNEAQ (reference sequence). This CDR3 comprises 17 residues. CDR3 in DNA: TGTGCCAGCAGCTTAGGGTCCAGGGGCTTCGGGAGAAACATTCAGTACTTC. Amino acid sequence: CASSLGSRGFGRNIQYF. The whole variable domain, filled in from reference TRBV7-9 and TRBJ2-4, reads DTGVSQNPRHKITKRGQNVTFRCDPISEHNRLYWYRQTLGQGPEFLTYFQNEAQLEKSRLLSDRFSAERPKGSFSTLEIQRTEQGDSAMYLCASSLGSRGFGRNIQYFGAGTRLSVL.

The rearrangement uses TRBV4-3 and TRBJ2-5; TRBD1 matches at 8 bases. The DNA end lines up better with TRBJ2-7; the J call may be wrong. Germline V gene data show CDR1 as LGHNA and CDR2 as YSLEER. The CDR3 totals 22 residues. The CDR3 sequence: CASSQDLFRELPPGQADYEQYF. The CDR3 coding sequence is TGCGCCAGCAGCCAAGATCTTTTTCGGGAACTACCTCCGGGACAGGCCGACTACGAGCAGTACTTC.

The genes are TRBV5-8 and TRBJ2-7; 14 positions agree with TRBD2. This CDR3 comprises 19 residues. Germline CDR1 reads SGHTS; CDR2 reads YDEGEE. Trimming took 4 bases from V and 3 from J; bases not matched to a gene: 15. In DNA, the CDR3 is TGTGCCAGCAGCGCCCTAGGACTAGCGGGGGGCTCGGCATTCTACGAGCAGTACTTC. Residues: CASSALGLAGGSAFYEQYF.

This chain uses TRBV4-3 with TRBJ2-2; D not resolved. The CDR3 covers 14 residues. The germline V and J ends were trimmed by 4 bases and 1 base, with 7 bases remaining between them. Germline-derived CDR1 and CDR2 are LGHNA and YSLEER. CDR3 sequence (DNA): TGCGCCAGCAGCCTCCTGCGGAACACCGGGGAGCTGTTTTTT. As protein: CASSLLRNTGELFF.

The CDR3 loop is CASSRGSSYEQYF. DNA of the CDR3: TGTGCCAGCAGCCGGGGGAGCTCCTACGAGCAGTACTTC. This rearrangement joins TRBV5-6 to TRBJ2-7, with D tentatively TRBD2 (6 bases). Trimming pared 4 bases from V and 0 bases from J, leaving 8 bases between. The CDR3 consists of 13 residues. CDR1 SGHDT and CDR2 YYEEEE come from the germline V gene. The variable domain in full, completed from reference TRBV5-6 and TRBJ2-7, reads DAGVTQSPTHLIKTRGQQVTLRCSPKSGHDTVSWYQQALGQGPQFIFQYYEEEERQRGNFPDRFSGHQFPNYSSELNVNALLLGDSALYLCASSRGSSYEQYFGPGTRLTVT.

The chain joins TRBV19 to TRBJ1-1, with unresolved D. The CDR3 has 12 residues. Germline CDR1 LNHDA, CDR2 SQIVND (reference sequence). V gave up 4 bases and J gave up 0 bases, with 3 bases separating them. In nucleotides, the CDR3 is TGTGCCAGTAGTAACCTGAACACTGAAGCTTTCTTT. Its translation is CASSNLNTEAFF.

This clone turned up a few times. The chain uses TRBV28 and TRBJ2-5, with 9 bases lining up with TRBD2. This CDR3 comprises 14 residues. With V trimmed by 7 bases and J by 3 bases, 6 bases remained unmatched. Germline V gene lookup returns CDR1 MDHEN and CDR2 SYDVKM. This CDR3 is CASMSGLAKETQYF. DNA of the CDR3: TGTGCCAGCATGTCGGGACTAGCAAAAGAGACCCAGTACTTC.

The chain links TRBV7-9 to TRBJ2-1; TRBD2 matches at 11 bases. The CDR3 is made up of 15 amino acids. The ends lost 9 bases at V and 9 bases at J; junction bases unmatched: 13. Looked up from germline, CDR1 is SEHNR and CDR2 is FQNEAQ (reference sequence). Here the CDR3 reads CASSRGTSGRGEQFF. Written as DNA, the CDR3 is TGTGCCAGTTCGCGGGGCACTAGCGGGAGAGGTGAGCAGTTCTTC.

This clone came up once. The chain employs TRBV13 and TRBJ1-1, with D uncertain. The V gene lost 0 bases and the J gene lost 2 bases, with 16 bases spanning the gap. CDR3 length: 17 residues. Germline assignment: CDR1 PRHDT and CDR2 FYEKMQ (reference sequence). The CDR3 spells CASSLGLDLDGNTEAFF. The CDR3 DNA reads as TGTGCCAGCAGCTTAGGCCTCGATTTGGACGGTAACACTGAAGCTTTCTTT.

This clone appeared a few times. The chain has TRBV13 and TRBJ1-2; no clear D. The germline V gene encodes CDR1 PRHDT and CDR2 FYEKMQ (reference sequence). Trimming cost V 0 bases and J 0 bases, with 11 bases left between them. The CDR3 consists of 16 residues. The CDR3 bases are TGTGCCAGCAGCTTAGGCCGGGCCCGAGCTAACTATGGCTACACCTTC. Amino acid sequence: CASSLGRARANYGYTF. Together with reference TRBV13 and TRBJ1-2, the CDR3 gives the full variable domain: AAGVIQSPRHLIKEKRETATLKCYPIPRHDTVYWYQQGPGQDPQFLISFYEKMQSDKGSIPDRFSAQQFSDYHSELNMSSLELGDSALYFCASSLGRARANYGYTFGSGTRLTVV.

The rearrangement uses TRBV19 and TRBJ2-1; 12 positions agree with TRBD2. Trimming cost V 5 bases and J 7 bases; bases outside gene matches: 18. This CDR3 comprises 19 residues. CDR1 is LNHDA and CDR2 is SQIVND in the germline V gene (reference sequence). CDR3 loop: CASSPLAHAVGTSGNEQFF. For the CDR3, the DNA is TGTGCCAGTAGTCCCCTGGCCCACGCGGTTGGGACTAGCGGGAATGAGCAGTTCTTC.